These T cell receptor beta chains were read from a single sample in a study of OX40 agonist ivuxolimab in advanced cancers. Repertoires were generated with immunoSEQ multiplex PCR, while TCRdb's copy carries only in-frame clones and drops some. The data show about 81,000 clones, around 89% seen once. The material was CD4+ or CD8+ T cells sorted from blood, obtained in a trial of the OX40 agonist ivuxolimab. All receptors come from an adult with an advanced solid tumor such as melanoma, head and neck, liver or kidney cancer. Each CDR3 is given with its conserved first and last residue. D genes are given only for firm matches. The size field is filled for only some rows; it gives once, few, many or a size class.

v_call,j_call,d_call,clone_size,cdr3_aa,cdr3_nt
TRBV9,TRBJ2-7,.,few,CASSVVGSGSDEQYF,TGTGCCAGCAGCGTAGTAGGAAGTGGAAGTGACGAGCAGTACTTC
TRBV7-2,TRBJ2-7,.,.,CASSVNSAYEQYF,TGTGCCAGCAGCGTAAACAGTGCCTACGAGCAGTACTTC
TRBV5-1,TRBJ2-1,.,.,CASRNDISYNEQFF,TGCGCCAGCAGAAATGACATATCCTACAATGAGCAGTTCTTC
TRBV2,TRBJ1-6,.,few,CASSERGFTYNSPLHF,TGTGCCAGCAGTGAGAGGGGGTTCACCTATAATTCACCCCTCCACTTT
TRBV27,TRBJ1-2,.,.,CASSLSGAEGSGYTF,TGTGCCAGCAGTTTATCGGGCGCTGAAGGGAGTGGCTACACCTTC
TRBV5-1,TRBJ2-7,.,.,CASSLARYEQYF,TGCGCCAGCAGCTTGGCCCGCTACGAGCAGTACTTC
TRBV19,TRBJ2-1,TRBD2,.,CASTTPGEGYNEQFF,TGTGCCAGTACCACTCCCGGGGAGGGCTACAATGAGCAGTTCTTC
TRBV4-2,TRBJ2-5,TRBD2,.,CASSHPTSGGRAQYF,TGTGCCAGCAGCCACCCGACTAGCGGGGGGAGAGCCCAGTACTTC
TRBV5-1,TRBJ2-3,.,.,CASSTSGGTDTQYF,TGCGCCAGTAGCACTAGTGGGGGCACAGATACGCAGTATTTT
TRBV18,TRBJ2-4,TRBD1,.,CASSLTGLKYENIQYF,TGTGCCAGCTCACTGACAGGGCTAAAATACGAAAACATTCAGTACTTC
TRBV18,TRBJ2-5,TRBD2,.,CASSQNAGEGETQYF,TGTGCCAGCTCACAAAATGCCGGGGAGGGGGAGACCCAGTACTTC
TRBV10-2,TRBJ1-5,.,.,CASSPGGRSNQPQHF,TGCGCCAGCAGCCCCGGGGGCCGAAGCAATCAGCCCCAGCATTTT
TRBV9,TRBJ1-3,.,.,CASSVGPIGNTIYF,TGTGCCAGCAGCGTAGGGCCGATCGGAAACACCATATATTTT
TRBV9,TRBJ2-7,TRBD1,.,CASSPGDRGYEQYF,TGTGCCAGCAGCCCCGGGGACAGGGGATACGAGCAGTACTTC
TRBV5-1,TRBJ2-3,.,.,CASNGLVDYTDTQYF,TGCGCCAGCAATGGCCTAGTGGATTACACAGATACGCAGTATTTT
TRBV27,TRBJ2-5,TRBD2,.,CASSRRLAGGQETQYF,TGTGCCAGCAGTCGGCGACTAGCGGGGGGGCAAGAGACCCAGTACTTC
TRBV7-2,TRBJ1-5,.,.,CASSSGPFNQPQHF,TGTGCCAGCAGCTCGGGACCCTTCAATCAGCCCCAGCATTTT
TRBV7-2,TRBJ1-5,.,.,CASSPRGGNQPQHF,TGTGCCAGCAGCCCTCGGGGAGGCAATCAGCCCCAGCATTTT
TRBV5-1,TRBJ2-3,.,.,CASSLEDTQYF,TGCGCCAGCAGCTTGGAAGATACGCAGTATTTT
TRBV18,TRBJ2-2,.,.,CASSPAGELFF,TGTGCCAGCTCACCAGCCGGGGAGCTGTTTTTT
TRBV7-7,TRBJ2-5,.,.,CASSPGIAQETQYF,TGTGCCAGCAGCCCTGGGATCGCACAAGAGACCCAGTACTTC
TRBV19,TRBJ1-1,.,.,CASSTLRGSKAFF,TGTGCCAGTAGTACCCTGCGGGGTTCCAAAGCTTTCTTT
TRBV19,TRBJ1-1,.,.,CASSIMGEMNTEAFF,TGTGCCAGTAGTATTATGGGGGAAATGAACACTGAAGCTTTCTTT
TRBV2,TRBJ1-5,TRBD1,few,CASSRDRDNQPQHF,TGTGCCAGCAGTCGTGACAGGGACAATCAGCCCCAGCATTTT
TRBV18,TRBJ2-3,.,.,CASSPSDTQYF,TGTGCCAGCTCACCATCAGATACGCAGTATTTT
TRBV5-4,TRBJ2-7,TRBD1,.,CASSPPGQGYEQYF,TGTGCCAGCAGCCCCCCGGGACAGGGCTACGAGCAGTACTTC
TRBV19,TRBJ1-1,.,.,CASSTRGSGTEAFF,TGTGCCAGTAGTACAAGGGGGTCGGGGACTGAAGCTTTCTTT
TRBV2,TRBJ2-5,.,.,CASRWGGGETQYF,TGTGCCAGCAGGTGGGGGGGCGGAGAGACCCAGTACTTC
TRBV5-1,TRBJ2-3,.,.,CASSRAGDTQYF,TGCGCCAGCAGCCGGGCAGGAGATACGCAGTATTTT
TRBV2,TRBJ2-7,.,.,CASSGSSYEQYF,TGTGCCAGCAGTGGGAGTTCCTACGAGCAGTACTTC
TRBV19,TRBJ1-1,.,few,CASSGRASNTEAFF,TGTGCCAGTAGTGGACGGGCCTCGAACACTGAAGCTTTCTTT
TRBV6-8,TRBJ2-7,.,once,CASARTDEQYF,TGTGCCAGCGCTCGTACGGACGAGCAGTACTTC
TRBV5-1,TRBJ2-1,.,.,CASSLPGGGQFF,TGCGCCAGCAGCTTGCCCGGCGGAGGGCAGTTCTTC
TRBV7-8,TRBJ1-5,.,.,CASSLAGDQPQHF,TGTGCCAGCAGCTTAGCAGGGGATCAGCCCCAGCATTTT
TRBV21-1,TRBJ2-1,.,once,CASSKAHGLVTSSYNEQFF,TGTGCCAGCAGCAAAGCGCACGGACTAGTTACAAGCTCCTACAATGAGCAGTTCTTC
TRBV5-1,TRBJ2-2,TRBD1,.,CASSLIEGAVGELFF,TGCGCCAGCAGCTTGATCGAGGGGGCGGTCGGGGAGCTGTTTTTT
TRBV7-2,TRBJ1-6,.,.,CASSLYREPLHF,TGTGCCAGCAGCTTATACCGTGAACCCCTCCACTTT
TRBV10-3,TRBJ1-1,TRBD1,once,CAISGRTGRNTEAFF,TGTGCCATCAGTGGAAGGACAGGCCGGAACACTGAAGCTTTCTTT
TRBV5-1,TRBJ1-1,.,.,CASSLAGAGDTEAFF,TGCGCCAGCAGTCTTGCGGGGGCAGGGGACACTGAAGCTTTCTTT
TRBV18,TRBJ2-3,TRBD1,.,CASSAGTGGTDTQYF,TGTGCCAGCTCGGCCGGGACAGGGGGTACAGATACGCAGTATTTT
TRBV18,TRBJ1-5,.,.,CASSRTGDNKGQPQHF,TGTGCCAGCTCACGGACTGGGGATAATAAAGGGCAGCCCCAGCATTTT
TRBV5-6,TRBJ2-6,.,.,CASSLGRSGANVLTF,TGTGCCAGCAGCTTGGGCCGCTCTGGGGCCAACGTCCTGACTTTC
TRBV5-1,TRBJ1-2,.,.,CASSFTGENYGYTF,TGCGCCAGCAGCTTTACAGGAGAAAACTATGGCTACACCTTC
TRBV5-1,TRBJ2-1,.,.,CASSLPQGNEQFF,TGCGCCAGCAGCTTGCCCCAGGGGAATGAGCAGTTCTTC
TRBV6-5,TRBJ1-3,.,.,CASSYSEGSGNTIYF,TGTGCCAGCAGTTACTCTGAGGGATCTGGAAACACCATATATTTT
TRBV6-1,TRBJ1-5,.,.,CASRGAAGRDQPQHF,TGTGCCAGCAGGGGGGCGGCTGGCAGGGATCAGCCCCAGCATTTT
TRBV5-1,TRBJ1-1,TRBD1,.,CASSRGQGQYTEAFF,TGCGCCAGCAGCCGAGGACAGGGGCAATACACTGAAGCTTTCTTT
TRBV6-4,TRBJ1-5,.,once,CASSQDFNQPQHF,TGTGCCAGCAGTCAGGACTTCAATCAGCCCCAGCATTTT
TRBV11-1,TRBJ2-7,TRBD2,.,CASSFGSGGANEQYF,TGTGCCAGCAGCTTCGGTAGCGGGGGGGCAAACGAGCAGTACTTC
TRBV5-1,TRBJ2-3,.,once,CASSRRSRAASTDTQYF,TGCGCCAGCAGCCGACGCTCTAGGGCGGCGAGCACAGATACGCAGTATTTT
TRBV5-4,TRBJ2-2,TRBD1,.,CASSPGRTGSGELFF,TGTGCCAGCAGCCCGGGCCGGACAGGGTCCGGGGAGCTGTTTTTT
TRBV6-6,TRBJ1-2,.,few,CATRTNNYGYTF,TGTGCCACGAGGACAAATAACTATGGCTACACCTTC
TRBV5-1,TRBJ2-7,.,.,CASSLEGALEQYF,TGCGCCAGCAGCTTAGAGGGAGCTCTCGAGCAGTACTTC
TRBV10-3,TRBJ1-5,.,.,CAISVGDQPQHF,TGTGCCATCAGTGTGGGGGACCAGCCCCAGCATTTT
TRBV4-1,TRBJ1-4,.,.,CASSQEGQTNEKLFF,TGCGCCAGCAGCCAAGAAGGACAGACTAATGAAAAACTGTTTTTT
TRBV5-6,TRBJ2-5,TRBD1,.,CASTPPDRKQETQYF,TGTGCCAGCACCCCCCCGGACAGGAAGCAAGAGACCCAGTACTTC
TRBV5-1,TRBJ2-3,.,.,CASGVGGPDTQYF,TGCGCCAGCGGGGTGGGGGGGCCAGATACGCAGTATTTT
TRBV11-1,TRBJ1-2,TRBD1,.,CASSRRDRGHGYTF,TGTGCCAGCAGCCGAAGGGACAGGGGGCATGGCTACACCTTC
TRBV5-1,TRBJ2-7,TRBD1,.,CASSSPGTGIPSYEQYF,TGCGCCAGCAGCTCCCCCGGGACAGGGATCCCCTCCTACGAGCAGTACTTC
TRBV9,TRBJ1-4,.,.,CASSVEETGWGATNEKLFF,TGTGCCAGCAGCGTAGAGGAGACAGGCTGGGGTGCAACTAATGAAAAACTGTTTTTT